This record looks at one T cell receptor beta chain sequence and its context. Its antigen is currently unknown. The data are from a study of T cells in localized non-small cell lung cancer. Profiling relied on immunoSEQ multiplex PCR, and the TCRdb table lists in-frame clones only, not all of them. The data hold tens of thousands of clones, with around 90% observed a single time. Trimming shortened V by 7 bases and J by 3 bases, and 25 bases separated the two germline ends. Germline-derived CDR1 and CDR2 are LGHNT and FRNRAP. The CDR3 runs 18 residues. Points from the study as a whole: For the top 100 tumor clones, a median roughly 55 also appeared in adjacent lung.

This clonotype was sampled from a female donor older than 55 with stage I lung adenocarcinoma. The rearrangement joins TRBV12-5 to TRBJ2-1; TRBD2 is a possible D gene (6 bases). The sample here was peripheral blood, taken before any cancer treatment. In nucleotides, the CDR3 is TGTGCTAGTGATTTAAGCCGTGGAGGGGCCGGGGACTACAATGAGCAGTTCTTC. Amino acid sequence: CASDLSRGGAGDYNEQFF.